The next 24 T cell receptor beta chains were all read from a single sample in a study of T cell repertoires in cytomegalovirus infection. MiXCR, applied by TCRdb to the reads, yields one record per CDR3 protein. The sample lists 150,000 to 200,000 distinct CDR3 sequences, about a tenth occurring once. The sequenced sample consisted of PBMCs. These receptors originate from a human donor in good health (CMV status not recorded). Some clones in this sample may be carry-over from other donors' samples.

This clonotype was seen repeatedly, ten times or more. The chain combines TRBV24-1 with TRBJ2-1; D is unclear. Per the germline V gene, CDR1 is KGHDR and CDR2 is SFDVKD. V was clipped by 3 bases and J by 9 bases, with 11 bases between them. This CDR3 contains 13 residues. CDR3 loop: CATSDVTGPEQFF. The CDR3 nucleotides are TGTGCCACCAGTGATGTGACCGGTCCTGAGCAGTTCTTC.

This rearrangement joins TRBV20-1 to TRBJ1-2; 7 nucleotides agree with TRBD1. Germline V gene data show CDR1 as DFQATT and CDR2 as SNEGSKA (reference sequence). The CDR3 sequence is 16 residues long. The trim removed 3 bases at V and 5 bases at J, leaving 15 bases unmatched. CDR3 protein: CSARITNRGAEYGYTF. As DNA, the CDR3 is TGCAGTGCTAGGATTACTAACAGGGGTGCAGAGTATGGCTACACCTTC.

The rearrangement uses TRBV14 and TRBJ2-2; no firm D call. The CDR3 loop spans 13 amino acids. Germline V CDR1 and CDR2: SGHDN, FVKESK. V was clipped by 0 bases and J by 8 bases, with 7 bases between them. The CDR3: CASSQDVRGELFF. The CDR3 nucleotides are TGTGCCAGCAGCCAAGATGTTCGAGGGGAGCTGTTTTTT.

This clonotype was picked up a small number of times. The V call is TRBV23-1, the J call TRBJ2-7, with 7 bases lining up with TRBD1. TRBV23-1 is an ORF, and what it does is uncertain. The CDR3 consists of 16 residues. The trim removed 2 bases at V and 4 bases at J, leaving 11 bases unmatched. The CDR3 loop is CASSQDSRDRKYEQYF. The CDR3 region has the DNA TGCGCCAGCAGTCAAGATTCCCGGGACAGAAAGTACGAGCAGTACTTC.

This clonotype has at least ten counts. J is TRBJ1-2 and V is TRBV29-1; TRBD1 agrees at 9 bases. The V and J ends lost 5 bases and 6 bases, in that order; junction bases with no gene match: 7. Germline lookup yields CDR1 SQVTM and CDR2 ANQGSEA. The CDR3 is made up of 13 amino acids. The CDR3 region has the DNA TGCAGCGTTACGGACAGGGGTGTTGATGGCTACACCTTC. Its protein is CSVTDRGVDGYTF.

This clonotype was counted at least ten times. The chain combines TRBV7-2 with TRBJ1-6; 7 nucleotides match TRBD1. The CDR3 runs 14 residues. With V trimmed by 3 bases and J by 5 bases, 1 base remained unmatched. Looked up from germline, CDR1 is SGHTA and CDR2 is FQGNSA. This CDR3 is CASSFGTDNSPLHF. The CDR3 DNA reads TGTGCCAGCAGCTTTGGGACAGATAATTCACCCCTCCACTTT. The entire variable domain, with the rest obtained from reference TRBV7-2 and TRBJ1-6, is as follows: GAGVSQSPSNKVTEKGKDVELRCDPISGHTALYWYRQSLGQGLEFLIYFQGNSAPDKSGLPSDRFSAERTGGSVSTLTIQRTQQEDSAVYLCASSFGTDNSPLHFGNGTRLTVT.

This clonotype has at least ten counts. This chain uses TRBV15 with TRBJ1-1; D unresolved. This CDR3 has 16 amino acids. Trimming cost V 0 bases and J 0 bases, with 11 bases left between them. Germline CDR1 is LNHNV and CDR2 is YYDKDF (reference sequence). CDR3 bases: TGTGCCACCAGCAGAGACGCAGTAGACATGAACACTGAAGCTTTCTTT. Translated: CATSRDAVDMNTEAFF.

In this sample, this clonotype turned up many times. V and J are TRBV29-1 and TRBJ2-7; weak D call: TRBD1 (5 bases). The CDR3 is made up of 13 amino acids. V was shortened by 3 bases and J by 3 bases, with 12 bases between the two germline ends. Germline CDR1 reads SQVTM; CDR2 reads ANQGSEA. The CDR3 DNA sequence: TGCAGCGTTGAGGTCCGACAGAACTACGAGCAGTACTTC. Translation: CSVEVRQNYEQYF.

This clonotype was seen many times. CDR3 sequence reads: CASSVHLADAYEQYF. The CDR3 DNA sequence: TGTGCCAGCAGTGTGCATCTAGCGGACGCATACGAGCAGTACTTC. The J gene is TRBJ2-7, the V gene TRBV14; 7 bases match TRBD2. The CDR3 has 15 residues. CDR1 is SGHDN and CDR2 is FVKESK in the germline V gene. With V trimmed by 6 bases and J by 4 bases, 12 bases remained unmatched.

This clonotype was seen at least ten times. The chain uses TRBV28 and TRBJ2-7, with D uncertain. Trimming took off 2 bases at V and 2 bases at J, with 10 bases between the two ends. This CDR3 has 14 residues. Germline CDR1 and CDR2: MDHEN and SYDVKM. The CDR3 is CASSLPLLPYEQYF. The DNA of the CDR3 is TGTGCCAGCAGTTTACCACTACTTCCCTACGAGCAGTACTTC.

This clonotype was seen repeatedly, ten times or more. The chain has TRBV7-2 and TRBJ1-1, with D perhaps matching TRBD1 (6 bases). CDR1 and CDR2 from the germline V gene are SGHTA and FQGNSA. This CDR3 has 17 amino acids. Deletions cut 1 base from V and 5 bases from J, with 20 bases between. The CDR3, as DNA: TGTGCCAGCAGCTTAGTCCAGACAGGTGTGGGTAGAACTGAAGCTTTCTTT. Its protein product is CASSLVQTGVGRTEAFF.

This clonotype has a count of ten or more. The chain employs TRBV20-1 and TRBJ2-7, with 9 bases aligning to TRBD2. V shed 3 bases, J shed 0 bases, and the junction held 12 bases outside the gene matches. Looked up from germline, CDR1 is DFQATT and CDR2 is SNEGSKA (reference sequence). The CDR3 has 17 amino acids. This CDR3 reads CSASYSQGLAYSYEQYF. The CDR3 region has the DNA TGCAGTGCTAGTTACTCCCAAGGACTAGCGTACTCCTACGAGCAGTACTTC.

The sample holds a few counts of this clonotype. CDR3 DNA: TGTGCCAGCAGCTTCCCTGCGGGGGTAGGAGAGACCCAGTACTTC. Its protein product is CASSFPAGVGETQYF. This chain links TRBV7-8 with TRBJ2-5; TRBD2 aligns across 7 bases. With V trimmed by 3 bases and J by 4 bases, 8 bases remained unmatched. This CDR3 contains 15 residues. Germline loops: CDR1 SGHVS, CDR2 FQNEAQ. Using reference TRBV7-8 and TRBJ2-5 for the parts outside the CDR3, the full variable domain is GAGVSQSPRYKVAKRGQDVALRCDPISGHVSLFWYQQALGQGPEFLTYFQNEAQLDKSGLPSDRFFAERPEGSVSTLKIQRTQQEDSAVYLCASSFPAGVGETQYFGPGTRLLVL.

This clonotype was detected many times. The chain has TRBV10-3 and TRBJ2-1; TRBD1 matches 9 bases. Trimming took 2 bases from V and 8 from J; bases not matched to a gene: 7. The germline CDR1 and CDR2 sequences are ENHRY and SYGVKD. This CDR3 is built from 15 residues. The CDR3 is CAISEGTGHHDEQFF. As DNA, the CDR3 is TGTGCCATCAGTGAGGGGACAGGGCACCATGATGAGCAGTTCTTC.

This clonotype has ten or more counts. The chain employs TRBV19 and TRBJ1-5; D perhaps matches TRBD1 (6 bases). V was shortened by 5 bases and J by 6 bases, with 14 bases between the two germline ends. CDR1 and CDR2 (germline): LNHDA, SQIVND (reference sequence). CDR3 length equals 14 residues. Here the CDR3 reads CASSQQGLGQPQHF. The CDR3 coding sequence is TGTGCCAGTAGTCAACAGGGCCTGGGTCAGCCCCAGCATTTT.

This clonotype turned up a few times. V usage is TRBV28 and J usage is TRBJ2-3, with 9 nucleotides matching TRBD2. From germline, CDR1 is MDHEN and CDR2 SYDVKM. Trimming removed 4 bases from V and 9 bases from J; junction bases left unmatched: 11. This CDR3 contains 15 residues. CDR3 sequence reads: CASSSTGTSFPTQYF. The CDR3 coding sequence is TGTGCCAGCAGTTCCACCGGGACTAGCTTCCCGACGCAGTATTTT.

There are a few counts of this clonotype. The chain recombines TRBV12-3 or TRBV12-4 with TRBJ2-3; 7 bases fit TRBD2. There are 15 residues in the CDR3. The J segment lost 4 bases and the V segment lost 7 bases, leaving 11 bases of the junction unmatched. The DNA of the CDR3 is TGTGCCAGCACCGTTGTCCGGGAGGTAGCAGATACGCAGTATTTT. It specifies CASTVVREVADTQYF.

In this sample, this clonotype turned up many times. J is TRBJ2-1 and V is TRBV28; 12 nucleotides align to TRBD2. V shed 4 bases and J 1 base; nucleotides not matched to a gene: 14. From germline, CDR1 is MDHEN and CDR2 SYDVKM. The CDR3 consists of 20 residues. CDR3 DNA sequence: TGTGCCAGCAGTTCGACCAAGACTAGCGGGAGAGTGGGTTCCTACAATGAGCAGTTCTTC. It codes for CASSSTKTSGRVGSYNEQFF.

V and J are TRBV9 and TRBJ2-7, with 8 bases aligning to TRBD2. Losses at the gene ends were 0 bases for V and 0 bases for J; bases not matched to a gene: 5. The V gene's germline CDR1 is SGDLS and CDR2 YYNGEE. The CDR3 sequence is 16 residues long. In DNA form, the CDR3 reads TGTGCCAGCAGCGTAGGATCCAGCGGGGGCTCCTACGAGCAGTACTTC. Amino acids: CASSVGSSGGSYEQYF.

This clonotype was seen a handful of times. V gene TRBV7-2 combines with J gene TRBJ2-5, with TRBD1 matching over 7 bases. The CDR3 loop spans 14 amino acids. V dropped 5 bases and J dropped 8; count of bases not matched to a gene: 11. Germline loops: CDR1 SGHTA, CDR2 FQGNSA. The DNA for the CDR3 is TGTGCCAGCAGCGCATCCGGGACAGCTCTAACCCAGTACTTC. Protein sequence: CASSASGTALTQYF.

This clonotype was found many times. This chain joins TRBV7-8 and TRBJ2-3, with TRBD2 matching over 9 bases. The CDR3 is made up of 16 amino acids. The junction had 11 bases not matched to a gene; V was cut back by 5 bases and J by 5 bases. Per germline, CDR1 SGHVS and CDR2 FQNEAQ. This CDR3 reads CASSPRRLAEIDTQYF. CDR3 nucleotide sequence: TGTGCCAGCAGCCCGAGGCGACTAGCGGAGATAGATACGCAGTATTTT.

This chain joins TRBV29-1 and TRBJ1-2, with a tentative D call TRBD1 (5 bases). Trimming took 7 bases from V and 4 from J, leaving 16 bases between them. Germline V gene sequence: CDR1 SQVTM, CDR2 ANQGSEA. CDR3 length: 13 amino acids. CDR3 DNA sequence: TGCAGCGGAGGAGTTGGTGGGGCCTATGGCTACACCTTC. Translating gives CSGGVGGAYGYTF.

The rearrangement uses TRBV28 and TRBJ1-6, with D unresolved. With 2 bases removed from V and 7 bases from J, the gap between germline ends came to 12 bases. Per germline, CDR1 MDHEN and CDR2 SYDVKM. The CDR3 spans 15 residues. The chain's CDR3 is CASSLGAAENSPLHF. The CDR3 DNA sequence: TGTGCCAGCAGTTTAGGTGCGGCGGAAAATTCACCCCTCCACTTT.

This clonotype was observed at least ten times. The chain has TRBV30 and TRBJ1-1, with D unclear. Germline V gene sequence: CDR1 GTSNPN, CDR2 SVGIG (reference sequence). This CDR3 has 12 residues. V lost 1 base and J lost 1, with 4 bases in between. CDR3 protein: CAWSGENTEAFF. As DNA, the CDR3 is TGTGCCTGGAGTGGTGAGAACACTGAAGCTTTCTTT.